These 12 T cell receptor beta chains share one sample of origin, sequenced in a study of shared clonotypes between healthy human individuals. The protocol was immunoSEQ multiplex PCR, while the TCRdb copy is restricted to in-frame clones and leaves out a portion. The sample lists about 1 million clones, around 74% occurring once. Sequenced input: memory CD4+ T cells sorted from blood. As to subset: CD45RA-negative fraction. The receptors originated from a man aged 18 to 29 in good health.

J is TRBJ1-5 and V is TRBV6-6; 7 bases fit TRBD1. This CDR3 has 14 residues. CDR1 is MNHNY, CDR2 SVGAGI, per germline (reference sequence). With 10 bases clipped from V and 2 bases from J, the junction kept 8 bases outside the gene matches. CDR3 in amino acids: CAIRYQGGNQPQHF. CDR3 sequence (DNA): TGTGCCATCCGGTATCAGGGGGGCAATCAGCCCCAGCATTTT.

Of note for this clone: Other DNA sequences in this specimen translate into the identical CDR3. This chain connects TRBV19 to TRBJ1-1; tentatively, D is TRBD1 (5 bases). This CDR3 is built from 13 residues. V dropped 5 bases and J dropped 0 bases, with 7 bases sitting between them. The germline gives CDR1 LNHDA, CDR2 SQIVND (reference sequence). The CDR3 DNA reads TGTGCCAGTAGTGCGGACATGAACACTGAAGCTTTCTTT. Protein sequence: CASSADMNTEAFF.

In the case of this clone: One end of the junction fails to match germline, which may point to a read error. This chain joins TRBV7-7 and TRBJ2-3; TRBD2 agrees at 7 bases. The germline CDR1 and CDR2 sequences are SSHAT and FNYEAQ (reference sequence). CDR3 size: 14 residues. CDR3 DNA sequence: TGTGCTAGCAGCTTAGCGGGTAGCACAGATACGCAGTATTTT. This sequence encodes CASSLAGSTDTQYF. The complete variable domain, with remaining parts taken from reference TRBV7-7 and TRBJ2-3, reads GAGVSQSPRYKVTKRGQDVTLRCDPISSHATLYWYQQALGQGPEFLTYFNYEAQPDKSGLPSDRFSAERPEGSISTLTIQRTEQRDSAMYRCASSLAGSTDTQYFGPGTRLTVL.

CDR3 sequence: CAWNPETYGYTF. The CDR3 DNA is TGTGCCTGGAATCCAGAGACCTATGGCTACACCTTC. The chain couples TRBV30 to TRBJ1-2; the D is unclear. The CDR3 sequence is 12 residues long. The germline gives CDR1 GTSNPN, CDR2 SVGIG (reference sequence). With 4 bases removed from V and 4 bases from J, the gap between germline ends came to 10 bases.

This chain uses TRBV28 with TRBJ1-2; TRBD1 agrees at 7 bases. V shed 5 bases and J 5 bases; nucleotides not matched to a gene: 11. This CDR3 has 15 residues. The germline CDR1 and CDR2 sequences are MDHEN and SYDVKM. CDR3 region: CASSLRQGGWYGYTF. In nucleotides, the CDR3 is TGTGCCAGCAGTCTTCGACAGGGAGGTTGGTATGGCTACACCTTC.

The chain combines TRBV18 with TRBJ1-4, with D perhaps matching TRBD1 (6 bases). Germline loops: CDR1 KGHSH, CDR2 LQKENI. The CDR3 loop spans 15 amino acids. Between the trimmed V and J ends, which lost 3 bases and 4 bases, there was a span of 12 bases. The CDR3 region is CASSPVGAGNEKLFF. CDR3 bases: TGTGCCAGCTCACCGGTGGGGGCCGGTAATGAAAAACTGTTTTTT.

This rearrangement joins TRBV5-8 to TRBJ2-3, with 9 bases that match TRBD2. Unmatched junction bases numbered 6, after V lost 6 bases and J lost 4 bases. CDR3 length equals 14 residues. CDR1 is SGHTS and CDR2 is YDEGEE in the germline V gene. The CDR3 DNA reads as TGTGCCAGCACCTTAGCGGGAGCTTCAGATACGCAGTATTTT. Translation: CASTLAGASDTQYF.

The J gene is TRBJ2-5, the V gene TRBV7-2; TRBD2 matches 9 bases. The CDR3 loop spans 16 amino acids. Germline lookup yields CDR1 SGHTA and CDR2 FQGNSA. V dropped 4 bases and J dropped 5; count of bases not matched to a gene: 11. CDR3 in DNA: TGTGCCAGCAGCTCCTCAACGCGGGAGGGGGGGGAGACCCAGTACTTC. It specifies CASSSSTREGGETQYF.

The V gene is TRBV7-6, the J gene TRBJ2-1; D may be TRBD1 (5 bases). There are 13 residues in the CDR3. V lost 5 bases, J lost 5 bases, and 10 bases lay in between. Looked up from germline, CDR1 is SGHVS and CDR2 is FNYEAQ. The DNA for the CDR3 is TGTGCCAGCAGCGCCGACAGAAACAATGAGCAGTTCTTC. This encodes CASSADRNNEQFF.

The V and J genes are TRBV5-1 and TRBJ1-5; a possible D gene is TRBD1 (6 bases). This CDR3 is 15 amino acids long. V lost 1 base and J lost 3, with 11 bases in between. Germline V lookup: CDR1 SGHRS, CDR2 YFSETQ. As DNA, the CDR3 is TGCGCCAGCAGCTTGAGGGGGGGTGACAATCAGCCCCAGCATTTT. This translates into CASSLRGGDNQPQHF.

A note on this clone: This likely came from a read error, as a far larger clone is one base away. The CDR3 sequence is CASSANTGELFF. CDR3 DNA sequence: TGTGCCAGCAGCGCGAACACCGGGGAGCTGTTTTTT. The V and J genes are TRBV9 and TRBJ2-2, with D unclear. The CDR3 contains 12 residues. Germline V CDR1 and CDR2: SGDLS, YYNGEE. The V end lost 3 bases, the J end lost 0 bases, and 0 bases lay between the germline ends. Combining the CDR3 with reference TRBV9 and TRBJ2-2 gives the whole variable domain DSGVTQTPKHLITATGQRVTLRCSPRSGDLSVYWYQQSLDQGLQFLIQYYNGEERAKGNILERFSAQQFPDLHSELNLSSLELGDSALYFCASSANTGELFFGEGSRLTVL.

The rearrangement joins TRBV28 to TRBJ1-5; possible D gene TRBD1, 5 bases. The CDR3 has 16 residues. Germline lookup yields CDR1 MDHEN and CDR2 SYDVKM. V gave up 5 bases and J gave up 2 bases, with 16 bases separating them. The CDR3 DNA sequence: TGTGCCAGCAGTATACCCCGGGACGATGGCAATCAGCCCCAGCATTTT. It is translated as CASSIPRDDGNQPQHF.